This record covers a single TCR beta chain. This entry is derived from a study of blood T cell repertoires in COVID-19. Background on the study: Samples taken during acute and convalescent COVID-19 were collected in the United States, Italy and Spain. The cDNA or gDNA used as material had been derived from T cells, B-cell-depleted T cells, or PBMCs.

Source study methods: By means of reference gene primer amplification, nucleated cell counts were estimated. Here immunoSEQ multiplex PCR was the method, and the copy in TCRdb shows in-frame clones only, minus some. That table furnishes V, J and clone size, whereas the DNA furnished D and trimming. In the table there are about half a million clones, 80% to 90% of which are singletons. Germline V gives CDR1 SGHTS, CDR2 YDEGEE. Trimming removed 5 bases at V and 3 bases at J, with 12 bases between. This CDR3 spans 13 amino acids. Sequencing was done on a sample of peripheral blood. This rearrangement joins TRBV5-8 to TRBJ2-7, with TRBD2 as a possible D gene (5 bases). The sequence was collected from a human donor in a cohort sampled during active COVID-19. The CDR3 sequence: CASRWAGLYEQYF. The CDR3 bases are TGTGCCAGCAGGTGGGCGGGCCTCTACGAGCAGTACTTC.